This T cell receptor (beta chain) was observed in a study of early T cells in non-severe SARS-CoV-2 infection. About the study: It was bulk RNA from unsorted whole blood that was sequenced, and the chains were unpaired. Findings and limits, study-wide: A preference for anti-spike CD8 responses marked VDJdb matching, which missed private and CD4 specificities.

Individual cDNA molecules each received unique molecular identifiers attached to them. TCRdb re-called the 5' RACE reads with MiXCR, one entry per CDR3 protein. The table lists tens of thousands of distinct CDR3 sequences, 10% to 15% of them singletons. There are 14 residues in the CDR3. The V and J ends lost 5 bases and 6 bases, in that order; junction bases with no gene match: 7. This clonotype was seen at least ten times. The antigen is unknown. The chain carries TRBV12-3 or TRBV12-4 and TRBJ2-7; TRBD1 aligns across 10 bases. Sequenced sample: whole blood. The receptor comes from an adult who was a healthcare worker with PCR-confirmed SARS-CoV-2 infection or an uninfected control (not recorded which). The CDR3 loop reads CASSAGQGLREQYF. For the CDR3, the DNA is TGTGCCAGCAGTGCGGGACAGGGGTTACGCGAGCAGTACTTC.